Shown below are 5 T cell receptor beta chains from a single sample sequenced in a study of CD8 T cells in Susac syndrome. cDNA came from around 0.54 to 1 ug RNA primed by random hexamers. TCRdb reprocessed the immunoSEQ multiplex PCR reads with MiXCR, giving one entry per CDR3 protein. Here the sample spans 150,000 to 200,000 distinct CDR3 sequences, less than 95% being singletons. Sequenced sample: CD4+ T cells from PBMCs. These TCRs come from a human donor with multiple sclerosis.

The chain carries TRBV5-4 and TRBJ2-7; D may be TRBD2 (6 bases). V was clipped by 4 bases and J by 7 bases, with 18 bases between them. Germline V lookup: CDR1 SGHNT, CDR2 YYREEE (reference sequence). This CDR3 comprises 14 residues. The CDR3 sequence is CASSPGGSGGEQYF. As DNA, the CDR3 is TGTGCCAGCAGCCCCGGGGGTAGCGGTGGTGAGCAGTACTTC.

The CDR3 reads CASSLPPGELFF. As DNA, the CDR3 is TGTGCCAGCAGTTTGCCCCCCGGGGAGCTGTTTTTT. The rearrangement joins TRBV28 to TRBJ2-2; no clear D gene. V lost 3 bases, J lost 6 bases, and 5 bases lay in between. This CDR3 is built from 12 residues. The germline V gene has CDR1 MDHEN and CDR2 SYDVKM.

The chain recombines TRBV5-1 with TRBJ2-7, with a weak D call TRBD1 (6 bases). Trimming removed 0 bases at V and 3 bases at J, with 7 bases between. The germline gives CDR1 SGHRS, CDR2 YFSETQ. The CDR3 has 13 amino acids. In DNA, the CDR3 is TGCGCCAGCAGCTTGGGACAGGTCTACGAGCAGTACTTC. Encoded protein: CASSLGQVYEQYF. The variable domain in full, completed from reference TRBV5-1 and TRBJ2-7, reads KAGVTQTPRYLIKTRGQQVTLSCSPISGHRSVSWYQQTPGQGLQFLFEYFSETQRNKGNFPGRFSGRQFSNSRSEMNVSTLELGDSALYLCASSLGQVYEQYFGPGTRLTVT.

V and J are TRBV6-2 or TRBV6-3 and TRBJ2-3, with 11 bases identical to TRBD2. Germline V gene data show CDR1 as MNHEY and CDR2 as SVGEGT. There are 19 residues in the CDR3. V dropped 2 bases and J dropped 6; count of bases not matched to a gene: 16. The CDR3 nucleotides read TGTGCCAGCAGTTACCCCTCTTCGACTAGCGGGATTTTCACGGATACGCAGTATTTT. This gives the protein CASSYPSSTSGIFTDTQYF.

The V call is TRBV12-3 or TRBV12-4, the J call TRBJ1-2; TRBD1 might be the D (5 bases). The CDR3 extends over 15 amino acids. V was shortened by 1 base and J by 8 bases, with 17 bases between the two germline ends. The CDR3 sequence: CASSLGYGQGEGYTF. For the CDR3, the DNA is TGTGCCAGCAGTTTAGGCTACGGGCAGGGAGAAGGCTACACCTTC.